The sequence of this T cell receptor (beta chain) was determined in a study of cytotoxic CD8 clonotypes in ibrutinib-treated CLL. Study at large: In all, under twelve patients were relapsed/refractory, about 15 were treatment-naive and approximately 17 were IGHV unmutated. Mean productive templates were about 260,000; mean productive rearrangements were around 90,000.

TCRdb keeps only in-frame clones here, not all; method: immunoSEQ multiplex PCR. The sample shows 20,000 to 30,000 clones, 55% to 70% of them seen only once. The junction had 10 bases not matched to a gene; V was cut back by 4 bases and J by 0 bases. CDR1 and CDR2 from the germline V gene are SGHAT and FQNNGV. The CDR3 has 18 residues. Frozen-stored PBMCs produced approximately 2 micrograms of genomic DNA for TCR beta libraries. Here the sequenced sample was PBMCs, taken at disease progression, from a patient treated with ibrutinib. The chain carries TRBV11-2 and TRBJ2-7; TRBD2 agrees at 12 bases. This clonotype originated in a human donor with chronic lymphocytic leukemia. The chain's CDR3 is CASSSPGLAGRNSYEQYF. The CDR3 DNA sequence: TGTGCCAGCAGCTCTCCGGGACTAGCGGGCCGGAACTCCTACGAGCAGTACTTC.